This TCR beta chain was recovered during a study of identifying expanded T cells in peripheral blood. With regard to this clone: What it binds is unknown.

Whole-study results and caveats: Clone count variance between roughly 2-week samples rose with total template count.

Healthy donors had no documented immune events, such as infections, while sampled. Germline V gene sequence: CDR1 MDHEN, CDR2 SYDVKM. V shed 7 bases and J shed 0 bases, with 7 bases lying between them. This CDR3 has 14 residues. Clones were read by immunoSEQ multiplex PCR, and TCRdb kept only the in-frame ones, dropping some. In the table there are about 110,000 clones, 88% of which are singletons. This chain links TRBV28 with TRBJ2-6; D gene uncertain. The sample consisted of blood. This TCR was sampled from a person aged 18 to 70 in good health. CDR3 in amino acids: CASNPGSGANVLTF. The CDR3 DNA sequence: TGTGCCAGCAATCCGGGCTCTGGGGCCAACGTCCTGACTTTC. The whole variable domain, filled in from reference TRBV28 and TRBJ2-6, reads DVKVTQSSRYLVKRTGEKVFLECVQDMDHENMFWYRQDPGLGLRLIYFSYDVKMKEKGDIPEGYSVSREKKERFSLILESASTNQTSMYLCASNPGSGANVLTFGAGSRLTVL.